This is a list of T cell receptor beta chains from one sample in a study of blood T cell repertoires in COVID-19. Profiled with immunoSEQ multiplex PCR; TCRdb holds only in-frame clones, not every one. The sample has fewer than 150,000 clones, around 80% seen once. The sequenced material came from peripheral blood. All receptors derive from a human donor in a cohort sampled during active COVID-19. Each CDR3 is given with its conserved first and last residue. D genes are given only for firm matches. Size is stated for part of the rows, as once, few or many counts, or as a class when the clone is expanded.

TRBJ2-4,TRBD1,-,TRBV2,TGTGCCAGCAAGTATCAGGGGACAGGGACCAACATTCAGTACTTC,CASKYQGTGTNIQYF
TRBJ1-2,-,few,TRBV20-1,TGCAGTGCGACGGGAATCTATGGCTACACCTTC,CSATGIYGYTF
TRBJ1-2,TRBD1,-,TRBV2,TGTGCCAGCAGTGCCGAGGGGGCGGGAAGCTATGGCTACACCTTC,CASSAEGAGSYGYTF
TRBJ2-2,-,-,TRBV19,TGTGCCAGTAGTTGGCAGGCGGGGACCGGGGAGCTGTTTTTT,CASSWQAGTGELFF
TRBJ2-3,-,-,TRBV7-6,TGTGCCAGCAGCTTAGTTGGCGGGGCGAGCACAGATACGCAGTATTTT,CASSLVGGASTDTQYF
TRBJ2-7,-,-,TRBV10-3,TGTGCCATCAGTGCCACAGATTACGAGCAGTACTTC,CAISATDYEQYF
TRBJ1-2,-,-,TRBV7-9,TGTGCCAGCAGCTTAGCGGCCCTCGACTATGGCTACACCTTC,CASSLAALDYGYTF
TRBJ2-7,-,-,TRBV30,TGTGCCTGGAGTCAGGAGGAGGGGAGCGAGCAGTACTTC,CAWSQEEGSEQYF
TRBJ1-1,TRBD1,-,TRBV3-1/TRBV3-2,TGTGCCAGCAGCTCGGACAGGGGGCTTTACACTGAAGCTTTCTTT,CASSSDRGLYTEAFF
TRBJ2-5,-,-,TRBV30,TGTGCCTGGAGTGTACTGATAAGTAAAGAGACCCAGTACTTC,CAWSVLISKETQYF
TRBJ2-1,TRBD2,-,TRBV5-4,TGTGCCAGCAGCCGGACTAGCGGGGGGGCAAATGAGCAGTTCTTC,CASSRTSGGANEQFF
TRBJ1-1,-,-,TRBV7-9,TGTGCCAGCAGCTCTCCCCAGGGGTCTCCTGGGGGCACTGAAGCTTTCTTT,CASSSPQGSPGGTEAFF
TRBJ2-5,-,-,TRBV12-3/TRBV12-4,TGTGCCAGCAGTTTGCTGGCCCCGGAGACCCAGTACTTC,CASSLLAPETQYF
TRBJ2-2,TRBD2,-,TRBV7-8,TGTGCCAGCAGACCCCCCTCCCGGAGCGGGGGGGCCGGGGAGCTGTTTTTT,CASRPPSRSGGAGELFF
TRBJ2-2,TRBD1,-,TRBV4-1,TGCGCCAGCAGGACAGGGGGCGGTCGCACCGGGGAGCTGTTTTTT,CASRTGGGRTGELFF
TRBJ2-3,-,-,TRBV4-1,TGCGCCAGCAGCCAAGAGGCGGAAGATACGCAGTATTTT,CASSQEAEDTQYF
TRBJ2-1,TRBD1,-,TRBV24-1,TGTGCCACCAGTGGTTGGACAGGGGATCAGTTCTTC,CATSGWTGDQFF
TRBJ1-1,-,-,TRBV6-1,TGTGCCAGCAGTGAACGGGGGTTCGACACTGAAGCTTTCTTT,CASSERGFDTEAFF
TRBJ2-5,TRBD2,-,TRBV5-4,TGTGCCAGCAGCTTGGCTCGGGGTAGCGGGACAGAGACCCAGTACTTC,CASSLARGSGTETQYF
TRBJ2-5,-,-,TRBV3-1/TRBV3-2,TGTGCCAGCAAGGCTAGCATGGACGAGACCCAGTACTTC,CASKASMDETQYF
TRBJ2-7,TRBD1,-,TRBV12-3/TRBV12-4,TGTGCCAGCAGTCCTGGGACAGGGATCGAGCAGTACTTC,CASSPGTGIEQYF
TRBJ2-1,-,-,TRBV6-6,TGTGCCAGCAGTCAGGGGACATACAATGAGCAGTTCTTC,CASSQGTYNEQFF
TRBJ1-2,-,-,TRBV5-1,TGCGCCAGCAGCTTGGATGAGGGCTACACCTTC,CASSLDEGYTF
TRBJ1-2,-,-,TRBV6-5,TGTGCCAGCAGCCAAACAGGTGATATGGGCTATGGCTACACCTTC,CASSQTGDMGYGYTF
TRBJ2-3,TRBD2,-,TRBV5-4,TGTGCCAGCAGCCCCCGGACTAGCGGGTTCTCAGATACGCAGTATTTT,CASSPRTSGFSDTQYF
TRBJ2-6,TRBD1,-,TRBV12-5,TGTGCTAGTGCAACCGGGACAGGGAGAACTGGGGCCAACGTCCTGACTTTC,CASATGTGRTGANVLTF
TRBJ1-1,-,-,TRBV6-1,TGTGCCAGCAGTGACAGGGGTGCTGAAGCTTTCTTT,CASSDRGAEAFF
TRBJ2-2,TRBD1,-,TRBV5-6,TGTGCCAGCAGCGCCGGGACAGGGAACACCGGGGAGCTGTTTTTT,CASSAGTGNTGELFF
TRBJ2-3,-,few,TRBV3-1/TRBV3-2,TGTGCCAGCAGCCAAGATGCGGGGAGCTACACAGATACGCAGTATTTT,CASSQDAGSYTDTQYF
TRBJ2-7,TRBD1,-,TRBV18,TGTGCCAGCTCAAGGGGACAGGGGAACGAGCAGTACTTC,CASSRGQGNEQYF
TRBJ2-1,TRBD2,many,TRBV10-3,TGTGCCATCAGGTCCCTAGCGGGGGCGGGAAATGAGCAGTTCTTC,CAIRSLAGAGNEQFF
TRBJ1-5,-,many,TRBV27,TGTGCCAGCGCCTCGGGAGCCCTCGGCGGCAATCAGCCCCAGCATTTT,CASASGALGGNQPQHF
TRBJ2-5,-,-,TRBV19,TGTGCCAGTAGACCCGGTAGTCAAGAGACCCAGTACTTC,CASRPGSQETQYF